This is a list of T cell receptor beta chains from one sample in a study of PD-1 blockade in classical Hodgkin lymphoma. Method: immunoSEQ multiplex PCR; TCRdb's copy keeps in-frame clones and lacks some. The data contain about 5,000 clones, around 89% of them singletons. The material sequenced was CD8+ T cells from blood. The receptors stem from a human donor with classical Hodgkin lymphoma. Both conserved end residues are trimmed from each CDR3.

V,CDR3
TRBV5-1,ASRSGVNTEAF
TRBV5-1,ASSLSGYSNQPQH
TRBV19,ASSTSGGRYNEQF
TRBV9,ASSVGGGGSSYEQY
TRBV6-5,ASSYSPGGAAF
TRBV6-6,ASKGLAGIYEQY
TRBV9,ASSVGSGASTDTQY
TRBV27,ASRPNSYNEQF
TRBV7-9,ASSSDNLYEQY
TRBV7-5,ASSFGVITNYGYT
TRBV2,ASRPGQNQPQH
TRBV7-9,ASSPGQSIYGYT
TRBV5-4,ASSRPGNQETQY
TRBV7-8,ASSSTLADSTDTQY
TRBV10-3,AISERQNTEAF
TRBV28,ASRRQRGGLDEQF
TRBV10-3,AISPQHPSPRDGEAF
TRBV13,ASRGTGGANTGELF
TRBV10-3,AIGDRYNEQF
TRBV11-2,ASSWGTLYRDTQY
TRBV7-6,ASRSSLGETQY
TRBV29-1,STRGGGASETQY
TRBV6-1,ASSWAGPEAF
TRBV30,AWSFGTGAYEQY
TRBV7-9,ASSLAQGADYEQY
TRBV7-9,ASSILTGSAF
TRBV19,ASSTGISGELF
TRBV7-2,ASSLTRGGNTEAF
TRBV28,ASSFARVGNQPQH
TRBV14,ASSQHRRGTDTQY
TRBV20-1,SARDIEAF
TRBV7-9,ASSFGSNNEQF
TRBV21-1,ASSKKPGQVLPRSSYNEQF
TRBV6-1,ASSETTALLDGYT
TRBV7-8,ASTLSGGRVSTDTQY
TRBV7-2,ASSSGQDYFYEQY
TRBV6-1,ASTWTPSGTDTQY
TRBV4-3,ASSQVDTTDTQY
TRBV30,AWSPTLRAGEAF
TRBV7-9,ASSSDRWNTEAF
TRBV6-5,ASSLSPGYTEAF
TRBV13,ASSLSEEDFSYNEQF
TRBV9,ASSRQGDGYT
TRBV27,ASILTGRGSNEQF
TRBV7-2,ASSLAMGRVSFESPLH
TRBV4-2,ASSLDFNTGELF
TRBV9,ASSVNREKNTEAF
TRBV19,ATNYRDSVFWGYT
TRBV9,ASRGPPGNYGYT
TRBV6-1,ASSEAGTGPYEQY
TRBV2,ASVGGVGELF